This T cell receptor (beta chain) was sequenced for a study of beta chain features in type 1 diabetes. General study findings and limits: Any HLA effect on TCRB rearrangement was left unresolved by small sub-analyses.

A few counts support this clone. Its target is unknown. Cells sorted by CD45RO/CCR7/CD25/CD127/CD95/CD27 comprised CD4+ naive, central memory, regulatory and stem cell-like memory cells. Each population that was sorted was more than 95% pure. Sequencing targeted expressed TCRB transcripts, as all isolated RNA had been reverse transcribed. Clones were read by immunoSEQ multiplex PCR, and TCRdb kept only the in-frame ones, dropping some. The sample lists about 620,000 clones, about 16% occurring once. Germline V gene sequence: CDR1 LGHNA, CDR2 YSLEER. The CDR3 has 18 residues. With 4 bases clipped from V and 1 base from J, the junction kept 10 bases outside the gene matches.

This TCR derives from a man aged 18 to 29 in good health. This sequence joins TRBV4-3 and TRBJ2-7, with 13 bases matching TRBD2. Sample: naive CD4+ T cells from blood. CDR3 in amino acids: CASSLWGATSGRSYEQYF. CDR3 in DNA: TGCGCCAGCAGCCTTTGGGGGGCGACTAGCGGGAGGTCCTACGAGCAGTACTTC.